Below are 28 T cell receptor beta chains sequenced from a single sample in a study of Ad26.COV2.S vaccination and SARS-CoV-2 variants. Treatment given: approximately 18 received Ad26.COV2.S at low or high dose, single or two shots; five or six received placebo; per-sample allocation not given. Collection of samples fell on day 63 after the first vaccine or placebo injection. Clones were read by immunoSEQ multiplex PCR, and TCRdb kept only the in-frame ones, dropping some. The repertoire holds 400,000 to 450,000 clones, with approximately 92% as singletons. The specimen comprised peripheral blood, sampled in a trial of Ad26.COV2.S vaccine versus placebo. The receptor source for this set is a person aged 18-65 years who received the Ad26.COV2.S COVID-19 vaccine or a placebo.

This chain joins TRBV27 and TRBJ2-7; TRBD1 aligns across 9 bases. The CDR3 consists of 15 residues. Germline assignment: CDR1 MNHEY and CDR2 SMNVEV (reference sequence). The V gene end was trimmed by 2 bases and the J gene end by 4 bases; junction bases not matched to a gene: 6. The CDR3, as DNA: TGTGCCAGCAGTTTACGGAGGACAGGGGATTACGAGCAGTACTTC. Its protein is CASSLRRTGDYEQYF.

Here the CDR3 DNA reads TGTGCCAGCAGCCGGCACGACACCGGGGAGCTGTTTTTT. It codes for CASSRHDTGELFF. This chain connects TRBV27 to TRBJ2-2; D remains unclear. The CDR3 spans 13 residues. V was cut by 6 bases and J by 3 bases, with 8 bases left in between. Germline CDR1 MNHEY, CDR2 SMNVEV (reference sequence).

This clone is a singleton in its sample. The chain has TRBV3-1 (or the pseudogene TRBV3-2) and TRBJ1-5, with 8 positions matching TRBD1. The germline CDR1 and CDR2 sequences are LGHDT and YNNKEL (reference sequence). V lost 5 bases, J lost 4 bases, and 7 bases stayed unmatched. This CDR3 comprises 15 residues. The CDR3 protein is CASSATGALNQPQHF. The CDR3 coding sequence is TGTGCCAGCAGCGCGACAGGGGCCCTTAATCAGCCCCAGCATTTT.

The V gene is TRBV5-1, the J gene TRBJ1-3; TRBD1 matches at 7 bases. This CDR3 has 15 amino acids. Trimming at V came to 4 bases and at J to 0 bases, leaving 4 bases not matched to a gene. Germline CDR1 is SGHRS and CDR2 is YFSETQ. The CDR3 nucleotides read TGCGCCAGCAGCGTGGGACAGAGCTCTGGAAACACCATATATTTT. Residues: CASSVGQSSGNTIYF.

The chain employs TRBV30 and TRBJ1-1, with D unclear. The germline V gene has CDR1 GTSNPN and CDR2 SVGIG (reference sequence). The CDR3 loop spans 11 amino acids. V dropped 2 bases and J dropped 7 bases, with 8 bases sitting between them. DNA for the CDR3: TGTGCCTGGAGTTTGGGGTTTGAAGCTTTCTTT. It is translated as CAWSLGFEAFF.

This clone has a single count. This chain uses TRBV2 with TRBJ1-4; D remains unclear. From germline, CDR1 is SNHLY and CDR2 FYNNEI. The CDR3 is 14 amino acids. The ends were cut back, 5 bases at V and 0 bases at J, with 7 bases in the middle. CDR3 sequence (DNA): TGTGCCAGCAGTTTCGGGGCAACTAATGAAAAACTGTTTTTT. Protein sequence: CASSFGATNEKLFF.

The chain combines TRBV7-9 with TRBJ2-1; 14 bases are shared with TRBD2. The V segment lost 7 bases and the J segment 2 bases; nucleotides outside the gene matches: 7. The CDR3 sequence is 17 residues long. Germline V gene lookup returns CDR1 SEHNR and CDR2 FQNEAQ (reference sequence). The CDR3 region is CASILRGLAGAYNEQFF. The CDR3 DNA follows: TGTGCCAGCATCCTTAGGGGACTAGCGGGAGCCTACAATGAGCAGTTCTTC.

V is TRBV2 and J is TRBJ2-3; 14 bases align to TRBD2. CDR3 size: 19 residues. The ends lost 4 bases at V and 0 bases at J; junction bases unmatched: 9. Germline lookup yields CDR1 SNHLY and CDR2 FYNNEI. The chain's CDR3 is CASSATSGRAPTSTDTQYF. CDR3 bases: TGTGCCAGCAGTGCGACTAGCGGGAGGGCCCCTACTAGCACAGATACGCAGTATTTT.

The chain employs TRBV5-6 and TRBJ2-2, with TRBD1 matching over 8 bases. V lost 1 base to trimming and J lost 2 bases; unmatched junction nucleotides: 4. CDR1 SGHDT and CDR2 YYEEEE come from the germline V gene. CDR3 length: 16 residues. The CDR3 here is CASSLYGTGNTGELFF. As DNA, the CDR3 is TGTGCCAGCAGCTTGTATGGGACAGGAAACACCGGGGAGCTGTTTTTT.

The chain recombines TRBV27 with TRBJ2-7; D tentatively reads TRBD1 or TRBD2 (5 bases each). Trimming took 3 bases from V and 4 from J, leaving 13 bases between them. This CDR3 has 14 residues. In germline, CDR1 is MNHEY, CDR2 SMNVEV (reference sequence). The CDR3 DNA is TGTGCCAGCAGTTTTAGGGGACCCTGGTACGAGCAGTACTTC. It yields the protein CASSFRGPWYEQYF.

This clone was observed a handful of times. The rearrangement uses TRBV7-7 and TRBJ1-1; D possibly corresponds to TRBD1 (6 bases). This CDR3 has 14 amino acids. Germline CDR1 and CDR2: SSHAT and FNYEAQ (reference sequence). V lost 5 bases and J 6 bases, leaving 16 bases between the germline ends. CDR3 coding DNA: TGTGCCAGCAGCCCCGCGGGGGCTTTCTCTGAAGCTTTCTTT. It codes for CASSPAGAFSEAFF.

The chain links TRBV11-3 to TRBJ2-4; no clear D. The CDR3 extends over 13 amino acids. V was shortened by 5 bases and J by 7 bases, with 12 bases between the two germline ends. Germline V lookup: CDR1 SGHNT, CDR2 YENEEA. As DNA, the CDR3 is TGTGCCAGCAGCGCGACCCCAGCGAACATTCAGTACTTC. It codes for CASSATPANIQYF. The complete variable domain, with remaining parts taken from reference TRBV11-3 and TRBJ2-4, reads EAGVVQSPRYKIIEKKQPVAFWCNPISGHNTLYWYLQNLGQGPELLIRYENEEAVDDSQLPKDRFSAERLKGVDSTLKIQPAELGDSAVYLCASSATPANIQYFGAGTRLSVL.

A single count supports this clone. This rearrangement joins TRBV19 to TRBJ1-5; 8 bases map to TRBD1. V lost 6 bases to trimming and J lost 1 base; unmatched junction nucleotides: 5. Germline values: CDR1 LNHDA, CDR2 SQIVND (reference sequence). The CDR3 has 15 amino acids. CDR3 coding DNA: TGTGCCAGTAGGACGGACAGGGCCAGCAATCAGCCCCAGCATTTT. Amino acids: CASRTDRASNQPQHF. Full variable domain (rest looked up from reference TRBV19 and TRBJ1-5): DGGITQSPKYLFRKEGQNVTLSCEQNLNHDAMYWYRQDPGQGLRLIYYSQIVNDFQKGDIAEGYSVSREKKESFPLTVTSAQKNPTAFYLCASRTDRASNQPQHFGDGTRLSIL.

This chain connects TRBV12-5 to TRBJ1-2; no clear D. Per the germline V gene, CDR1 is LGHNT and CDR2 is FRNRAP. This CDR3 has 12 residues. The ends were cut back, 5 bases at V and 8 bases at J, with 12 bases in the middle. As DNA, the CDR3 is TGTGCTAGTGGTCGGGAGTCGGGAGGCTACACCTTC. The encoded protein is CASGRESGGYTF.

The chain links TRBV20-1 to TRBJ2-7; TRBD2 matches at 9 bases. This CDR3 is built from 13 residues. With 3 bases clipped from V and 11 bases from J, the junction kept 11 bases outside the gene matches. Looked up from germline, CDR1 is DFQATT and CDR2 is SNEGSKA (reference sequence). DNA for the CDR3: TGCAGTGCTAGTGTGGTAGCGGGGGAGAGGGAGTACTTC. It translates to CSASVVAGEREYF.

The chain links TRBV7-8 to TRBJ2-7; D not certain. V was shortened by 5 bases and J by 5 bases, with 10 bases between the two germline ends. The CDR3 totals 12 residues. Germline V gene lookup returns CDR1 SGHVS and CDR2 FQNEAQ. The CDR3 DNA follows: TGTGCCAGCAGCCCCCGCAATCACGAGCAGTACTTC. This codes for CASSPRNHEQYF.

This clone was seen only once. Different DNA sequences within this sample yield the same CDR3. The CDR3 reads CAVSQGAGTEKLFF. The CDR3 DNA sequence: TGTGCCGTATCGCAGGGGGCCGGGACGGAAAAACTGTTTTTT. This sequence joins TRBV10-3 and TRBJ1-4; 8 nucleotides agree with TRBD1. Germline CDR1 reads ENHRY; CDR2 reads SYGVKD. V gave up 11 bases and J gave up 8 bases; unmatched junction bases: 13. The CDR3 consists of 14 residues.

V gene TRBV24-1 combines with J gene TRBJ2-7, with D perhaps TRBD1 (5 bases). The length of the CDR3 is 13 residues. Germline lookup yields CDR1 KGHDR and CDR2 SFDVKD. V shed 4 bases and J shed 7 bases, with 13 bases lying between them. Written as DNA, the CDR3 is TGTGCCACCAGTGACCATAGGGGCAAGGAGCAGTACTTC. This translates into CATSDHRGKEQYF.

The chain recombines TRBV5-5 with TRBJ2-2, with D tentatively TRBD1 or TRBD2 (6 bases each). The CDR3 runs to 16 residues. Trimming took 4 bases from V and 5 from J, leaving 18 bases between them. Germline V gives CDR1 SGHKS, CDR2 YYEKEE (reference sequence). The chain's CDR3 is CASSPEGGRGTGELFF. In nucleotides, the CDR3 is TGTGCCAGCAGCCCGGAGGGGGGCAGGGGAACCGGGGAGCTGTTTTTT.

This clone was seen a single time. The chain recombines TRBV7-9 with TRBJ2-5, with a possible D match to TRBD1 (6 bases). Looked up from germline, CDR1 is SEHNR and CDR2 is FQNEAQ (reference sequence). V lost 4 bases and J 4 bases, leaving 13 bases between the germline ends. CDR3 length: 14 amino acids. CDR3 sequence: CASSSPRGLETQYF. The CDR3 bases are TGTGCCAGCAGCTCCCCCAGGGGCCTAGAGACCCAGTACTTC.

The V gene is TRBV6-2 or TRBV6-3, the J gene TRBJ1-1, with D tentatively TRBD1 (5 bases). The CDR3 contains 15 residues. Per germline, CDR1 MNHEY and CDR2 SVGEGT. V was shortened by 2 bases and J by 2 bases, with 12 bases between the two germline ends. The CDR3 nucleotides read TGTGCCAGCAGTTACGGGGGGAAATCAAACACTGAAGCTTTCTTT. Translated, it gives CASSYGGKSNTEAFF.

This clone was counted between two and nine times. This sequence joins TRBV19 and TRBJ1-5; possibly TRBD1 for D (5 bases). The germline V and J ends were trimmed by 4 bases and 3 bases, with 7 bases remaining between them. This CDR3 is 13 amino acids long. The germline V gene encodes CDR1 LNHDA and CDR2 SQIVND (reference sequence). The CDR3 region has the DNA TGTGCCAGTAGTAGGGGGGTCAATCAGCCCCAGCATTTT. Translated, it gives CASSRGVNQPQHF. The full variable domain, completed using reference TRBV19 and TRBJ1-5, is DGGITQSPKYLFRKEGQNVTLSCEQNLNHDAMYWYRQDPGQGLRLIYYSQIVNDFQKGDIAEGYSVSREKKESFPLTVTSAQKNPTAFYLCASSRGVNQPQHFGDGTRLSIL.

The DNA for the CDR3 is TGTGCCAGCAGGGCTGACAGGAATGCCTATAATTCACCCCTCCACTTT. It yields the protein CASRADRNAYNSPLHF. The chain carries TRBV2 and TRBJ1-6; TRBD1 is a possible D gene (6 bases). This CDR3 is 16 amino acids long. CDR1 and CDR2 (germline): SNHLY, FYNNEI. Trimming cost V 6 bases and J 2 bases, with 14 bases left between them.

The chain has TRBV2 and TRBJ1-6; weak D call: TRBD1 (5 bases). Germline V CDR1 and CDR2: SNHLY, FYNNEI. V was clipped by 7 bases and J by 6 bases, with 10 bases between them. The CDR3 consists of 13 residues. CDR3 amino acids: CASKPQGNSPLHF. The CDR3 DNA reads as TGTGCCAGCAAGCCGCAGGGTAATTCACCCCTCCACTTT.

The J gene is TRBJ2-7, the V gene TRBV5-1; D not certain. Germline CDR1 is SGHRS and CDR2 is YFSETQ. V was clipped by 0 bases and J by 5 bases, with 12 bases between them. The CDR3 has 14 residues. CDR3: CASSLAPPIDEQYF. The CDR3 region has the DNA TGCGCCAGCAGCTTGGCCCCCCCCATCGACGAGCAGTACTTC.

J is TRBJ2-2 and V is TRBV10-3, with 8 bases that match TRBD2. The germline V gene encodes CDR1 ENHRY and CDR2 SYGVKD. CDR3 length equals 14 residues. The junction had 8 bases not matched to a gene; V was cut back by 7 bases and J by 7 bases. For the CDR3, the DNA is TGTGCCATCACCCCCAGGCTAGCGGGCGGGGAGCTGTTTTTT. This encodes CAITPRLAGGELFF.

The genes are TRBV10-3 and TRBJ2-1; 10 bases are shared with TRBD2. The CDR3 is 15 amino acids. After removal of 2 bases from V and 7 bases from J, the junction contained 5 bases not matched to a gene. Per germline, CDR1 ENHRY and CDR2 SYGVKD. In DNA, the CDR3 is TGTGCCATCAGTGAGACTAGCGGGATAGCAAATGAGCAGTTCTTC. This gives the protein CAISETSGIANEQFF.

The V call is TRBV24-1, the J call TRBJ2-5; D is uncertain. The length of the CDR3 is 13 residues. CDR1 is KGHDR, CDR2 SFDVKD, per germline. Trimming stripped 5 bases from V and 0 bases from J, with 6 bases between. The CDR3 reads CATSGTHQETQYF. Written as DNA, the CDR3 is TGTGCCACCAGTGGAACTCACCAAGAGACCCAGTACTTC.